This TCR beta chain stems from a study of OX40 agonist ivuxolimab in advanced cancers. In the study overall: Patients enrolled in dose escalation were diagnosed with hepatocellular carcinoma, melanoma, renal cell or head and neck cancer. The mean age was roughly 60 years, ranging from about 20 to 79, with over 70% of participants male.

The study, taken as a whole, reports: At 0.1 to 3.0 mg/kg, CD4+ and CD8+ blood T cells expanded clonally by week 6.

Generated by immunoSEQ multiplex PCR, the TCRdb table keeps only in-frame clones and is missing some. The sample includes 55,000 to 75,000 clones, around 85% of them seen just once. V was shortened by 3 bases and J by 3 bases, with 19 bases between the two germline ends. Looked up from germline, CDR1 is SGHDT and CDR2 is YYEEEE. This CDR3 is 16 amino acids long. People who had autoimmune disease history or systemic immunosuppression were excluded. Comment on this clone: Its antigen is unknown.

The sequence was obtained from an adult with an advanced solid tumor such as melanoma, head and neck, liver or kidney cancer. The chain carries TRBV5-6 and TRBJ2-7; D ambiguous. The sequenced sample was CD4+ or CD8+ T cells sorted from blood, obtained in a trial of the OX40 agonist ivuxolimab. The CDR3 is CASSSNTPAANYEQYF. The CDR3 nucleotides read TGTGCCAGCAGCTCCAATACCCCAGCAGCAAACTACGAGCAGTACTTC.